This T cell receptor beta chain was sequenced for a study of Ad26.COV2.S vaccination and SARS-CoV-2 variants. Across the whole study: Intramuscular Ad26.COV2.S at 5x10^10 or 1x10^11 viral particles.

The repertoire was sequenced with immunoSEQ multiplex PCR; TCRdb's copy has only in-frame clones and lacks some. The sample records around 300,000 clones, 85% to 90% being singletons. Comment on this clone: The antigen is not known.

As to treatment: 15 to 20 received Ad26.COV2.S at low or high dose, single or two shots; several received placebo; per-sample allocation not given. The samples were gathered on day 63 after the first injection of vaccine or placebo. Vaccine was an Ad26 vector expressing Wuhan-strain SARS-CoV-2 spike. Whole-study findings and limits: Measures of TCR breadth and depth may have fallen short of total T cell responses. Non-spike TCR breadth was similar in vaccine and placebo recipients.

Germline CDR1 is GTSNPN and CDR2 is SVGIG (reference sequence). V lost 0 bases, J lost 8 bases, and 16 bases lay in between. This CDR3 region has 14 residues. The chain links TRBV30 to TRBJ1-2, with D possibly matching TRBD1 (5 bases). The sequenced sample was peripheral blood, obtained in a trial of Ad26.COV2.S vaccine versus placebo. This receptor was obtained from a person aged 18-65 years who received the Ad26.COV2.S COVID-19 vaccine or a placebo. The CDR3 reads CAWSVLGPYGGYTF. As DNA, the CDR3 is TGTGCCTGGAGTGTATTGGGGCCCTATGGCGGCTACACCTTC.